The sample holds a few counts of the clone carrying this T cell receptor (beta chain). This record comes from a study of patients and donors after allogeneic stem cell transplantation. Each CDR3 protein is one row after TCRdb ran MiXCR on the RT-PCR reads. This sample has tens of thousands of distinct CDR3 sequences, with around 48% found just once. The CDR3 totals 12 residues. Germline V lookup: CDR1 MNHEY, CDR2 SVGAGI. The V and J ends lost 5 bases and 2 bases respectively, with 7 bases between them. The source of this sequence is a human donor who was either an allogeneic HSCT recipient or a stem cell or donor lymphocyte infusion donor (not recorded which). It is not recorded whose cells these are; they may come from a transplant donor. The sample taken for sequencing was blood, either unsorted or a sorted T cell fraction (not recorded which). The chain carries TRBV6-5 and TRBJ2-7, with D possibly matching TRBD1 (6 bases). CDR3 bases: TGTGCCAGCAGTGGACAGACCTACGAGCAGTACTTC. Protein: CASSGQTYEQYF.